The rows below give T cell receptor beta chains drawn from one sample of a study of blood T cell repertoires in COVID-19. Sequencing was performed with immunoSEQ multiplex PCR; in TCRdb, only in-frame clones are kept and a portion is missing. The table lists about 140,000 clones, 84% of them singletons. Material: PBMCs or T cells enriched from blood (not recorded which). Receptor source: a man aged 50 or older in a cohort exposed to, infected with or recovered from COVID-19 (not recorded which). The CDR3 runs from the conserved cysteine through the conserved F or W. A D gene is named only where the DNA matches it firmly. Clone sizes are given selectively: once, few, many, or a class where the clone is expanded.

>TRBV11-2|-|TRBJ2-5|-
TGTGCCAGCAGCGGACATATCCAAGAGACCCAGTACTTC
CASSGHIQETQYF
>TRBV21-1|-|TRBJ2-3|-
TGTGCCAGCAGGGTGTTTTCTTGTCGGGAGGGTAGGACAGATACGCAGTATTTT
CASRVFSCREGRTDTQYF
>TRBV5-4|TRBD2|TRBJ2-7|few
TGTGCCAGCAGCTTCGCTAGCGGGACCTACGAGCAGTACTTC
CASSFASGTYEQYF
>TRBV7-8|TRBD2|TRBJ2-2|-
TGTGCCAGCAGCCTGGGGGGGTCCCAAACCGGGGAGCTGTTTTTT
CASSLGGSQTGELFF
>TRBV5-1|-|TRBJ2-1|-
TGCGCCAGCAGCGCGGACTACAATGAGCAGTTCTTC
CASSADYNEQFF
>TRBV24-1|-|TRBJ2-7|-
TGTGCCACCAGTGATTTGCGAGGCGGGGAGCAGTACTTC
CATSDLRGGEQYF
>TRBV5-6|-|TRBJ2-3|-
TGTGCCAGCAGCTCGGTGCGTGGCACAGATACGCAGTATTTT
CASSSVRGTDTQYF
>TRBV29-1|-|TRBJ2-2|-
TGCAGCGTTGAAGCCCGAGCGGGACATAACACCGGGGAGCTGTTTTTT
CSVEARAGHNTGELFF
>TRBV10-3|TRBD2|TRBJ2-1|-
TGTGCCATCAGTGGACTAGCTGGCCGTAATGAGCAGTTCTTC
CAISGLAGRNEQFF
>TRBV5-1|TRBD1|TRBJ2-1|-
TGCGCCAGCAGCGAATACAGGGGGACCCTCGATGAGCAGTTCTTC
CASSEYRGTLDEQFF
>TRBV2|-|TRBJ2-5|-
TGTGCCAGCAGGGTGGCTGCGGCCCAGTACTTC
CASRVAAAQYF
>TRBV4-1|TRBD1|TRBJ1-2|once
TGCGCCAGCAGCCAGGAACAGGGGCGCTATGGCTACACCTTC
CASSQEQGRYGYTF
>TRBV27|-|TRBJ1-6|once
TGTGCCAGCAGTCCCTCGACAAGCGGCAATTCACCCCTCCACTTT
CASSPSTSGNSPLHF
>TRBV10-3|TRBD1|TRBJ1-3|-
TGTGCCATCAGTAACAGGGGAGTCTCTGGAAACACCATATATTTT
CAISNRGVSGNTIYF
>TRBV7-6|-|TRBJ1-4|once
TGTGCCAGCAGCTTAGAGTCGGGGATCAGGGAAAAACTGTTTTTT
CASSLESGIREKLFF
>TRBV3-1/TRBV3-2|-|TRBJ1-1|-
TGTGCCAGCAGCCAAGGACTTACTGAAGCTTTCTTT
CASSQGLTEAFF